This T cell receptor (beta chain) was identified during a study of T-cell memory formation after mild COVID-19. Overall study results and limits: CD4/CD8 balance held among clones contracting day 15 to 85, and later expanders leaned CD4+. CD4+ contracting clones lay mainly in CM and EM, CD8+ ones in EMRA.

In its sample, this clonotype was seen many times. Its antigen remains unidentified. TCRdb re-called the 5' RACE reads with MiXCR, one entry per CDR3 protein. The profile shows a few hundred thousand distinct CDR3 sequences, more than 15% of them singletons. V shed 4 bases and J shed 0 bases, with 8 bases lying between them. Germline values: CDR1 LGHNA, CDR2 YNFKEQ. The CDR3 runs to 14 residues. This receptor was taken from a man aged 18 to 30 who had mild COVID-19 (a few samples of this study predate the infection). Cell type and time point are not known. The chain has TRBV4-2 and TRBJ2-3; no firm D call. The sample was PBMCs or a T cell subset sorted from them (not recorded which). The CDR3 sequence: CASSRGLSTDTQYF. The CDR3 DNA follows: TGTGCCAGCAGCCGGGGTTTAAGCACAGATACGCAGTATTTT.